Listed here is a single T cell receptor beta chain. These data are taken from a study of blood T cell repertoires in COVID-19. The V gene's germline CDR1 is ENHRY and CDR2 SYGVKD. The CDR3 sequence is 12 residues long. Deletions cut 9 bases from V and 4 bases from J, with 12 bases between. In the original processing: Reference gene primers were amplified, and this amplification served to estimate nucleated cell counts. Some clones are missing from TCRdb's copy, which holds only in-frame ones; the method was immunoSEQ multiplex PCR. The DNA gave D and trimming, while V, J and clone size come from that table. The repertoire consists of more than 40,000 clones, with around 86% occurring once and the leading ten covering 2.5% to 3%.

The receptor comes from a woman of 80 years or more with acute or convalescent COVID-19. The V call is TRBV10-3, the J call TRBJ1-1, with D possibly TRBD1 on 6 matching bases. Sequenced sample: peripheral blood. The CDR3 nucleotides read TGTGCCATACAGGGACCCGCCACTGAAGCTTTCTTT. Protein sequence: CAIQGPATEAFF.